These 3 T cell receptor beta chains share one sample of origin, sequenced in a study of cytomegalovirus exposure and HLA in healthy donors. PCR employed 60 Vbeta and 13 Jbeta primers. The repertoire was sequenced with immunoSEQ multiplex PCR; TCRdb's copy has only in-frame clones and lacks some. The sample carries tens of thousands of clones, around nine tenths recorded once. Sequenced input: PBMCs. These receptors were collected from a man between 25 and 39 years old in good health and CMV-seropositive.

The CDR3 DNA follows: TGTGCCAGCACCGGGACTAGGGGGGGCCCCCAAGAGACCCAGTACTTC. Translating it yields CASTGTRGGPQETQYF. This rearrangement joins TRBV7-9 to TRBJ2-5; 8 nucleotides line up with TRBD2. Germline lookup yields CDR1 SEHNR and CDR2 FQNEAQ (reference sequence). The CDR3 runs 16 residues. The V gene end was trimmed by 7 bases and the J gene end by 1 base; junction bases not matched to a gene: 11.

The chain recombines TRBV6-5 with TRBJ1-1; no firm D call. The germline gives CDR1 MNHEY, CDR2 SVGAGI. The CDR3 contains 14 residues. Trimming shortened V by 5 bases and J by 4 bases, and 14 bases separated the two germline ends. The CDR3 protein is CASSTTPTGTEAFF. The CDR3 DNA is TGTGCCAGCAGTACAACACCAACGGGCACTGAAGCTTTCTTT.

V gene TRBV28 combines with J gene TRBJ2-5; 14 bases are a match to TRBD2. CDR3 length: 17 residues. Germline V lookup: CDR1 MDHEN, CDR2 SYDVKM. J gave up 3 bases and V 3 bases, and 6 bases lay outside the gene matches. CDR3 nucleotides: TGTGCCAGCAGTTTCCGACTAGCGGGAGGGCCGGAAGAGACCCAGTACTTC. Amino acids: CASSFRLAGGPEETQYF. The full variable domain, with the rest looked up from reference TRBV28 and TRBJ2-5, is DVKVTQSSRYLVKRTGEKVFLECVQDMDHENMFWYRQDPGLGLRLIYFSYDVKMKEKGDIPEGYSVSREKKERFSLILESASTNQTSMYLCASSFRLAGGPEETQYFGPGTRLLVL.